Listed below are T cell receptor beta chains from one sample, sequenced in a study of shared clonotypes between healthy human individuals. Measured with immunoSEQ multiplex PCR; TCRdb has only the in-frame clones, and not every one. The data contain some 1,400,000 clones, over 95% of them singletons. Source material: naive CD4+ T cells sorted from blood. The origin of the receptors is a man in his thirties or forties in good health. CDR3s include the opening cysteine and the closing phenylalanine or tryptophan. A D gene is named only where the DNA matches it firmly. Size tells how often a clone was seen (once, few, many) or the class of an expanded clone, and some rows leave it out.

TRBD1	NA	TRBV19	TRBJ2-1	CASSIVRDSPYNEQFF	TGTGCCAGTAGTATAGTACGGGACAGCCCTTACAATGAGCAGTTCTTC
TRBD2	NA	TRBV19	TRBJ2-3	CASRPRIAGGLADTQYF	TGTGCCAGTAGACCAAGAATAGCGGGAGGGCTCGCAGATACGCAGTATTTT
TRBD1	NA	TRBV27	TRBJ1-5	CASSFEGAINQPQHF	TGTGCCAGCAGTTTTGAGGGGGCTATCAATCAGCCCCAGCATTTT
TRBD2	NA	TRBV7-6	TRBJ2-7	CASSSGTSGIGLSNEQYF	TGTGCCAGCAGCTCCGGGACTAGCGGGATCGGACTTTCCAACGAGCAGTACTTC
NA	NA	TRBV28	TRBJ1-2	CASSLRRRGGAGYTF	TGTGCCAGCAGTTTACGGCGACGCGGGGGAGCTGGCTACACCTTC
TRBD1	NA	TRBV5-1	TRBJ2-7	CASSLTPGQGSYEQYF	TGCGCCAGCAGCTTGACTCCGGGACAGGGATCCTACGAGCAGTACTTC
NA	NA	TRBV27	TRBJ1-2	CASSPLGVELNVYGYTF	TGTGCCAGCAGTCCCCTTGGCGTTGAGCTAAATGTCTATGGCTACACCTTC
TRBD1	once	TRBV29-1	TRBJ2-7	CSVGQGAYEQYF	TGCAGCGTCGGACAGGGCGCCTACGAGCAGTACTTC
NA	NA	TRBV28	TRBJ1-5	CASSLAGKEQPQHF	TGTGCCAGCAGTTTGGCAGGGAAAGAACAGCCCCAGCATTTT
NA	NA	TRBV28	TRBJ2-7	CASSGPGRVAYEQYF	TGTGCCAGCAGCGGCCCGGGTAGGGTTGCCTACGAGCAGTACTTC
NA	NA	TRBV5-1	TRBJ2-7	CASSPGVTGSDEQYF	TGCGCCAGCAGCCCGGGGGTTACAGGGTCGGACGAGCAGTACTTC
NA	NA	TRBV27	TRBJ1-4	CASSLIGVRTEKLFF	TGTGCCAGCAGCCTTATTGGTGTGAGAACTGAAAAACTGTTTTTT
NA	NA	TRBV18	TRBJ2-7	CASATNRGYEQYF	TGTGCCAGCGCAACGAATAGGGGGTACGAGCAGTACTTC
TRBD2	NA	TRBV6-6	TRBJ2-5	CASSQAGGQETQYF	TGTGCCAGCAGTCAAGCGGGAGGGCAAGAGACCCAGTACTTC
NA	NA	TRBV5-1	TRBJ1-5	CASSLGPGGNQPQHF	TGCGCCAGCAGCTTGGGGCCGGGGGGCAATCAGCCCCAGCATTTT
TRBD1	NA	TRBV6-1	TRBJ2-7	CATSTGFTYEQYF	TGTGCCACCTCGACAGGGTTCACCTACGAGCAGTACTTC
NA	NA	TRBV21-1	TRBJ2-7	CASGALPLPYEQYF	TGTGCCAGCGGCGCCCTCCCGTTGCCGTACGAGCAGTACTTC
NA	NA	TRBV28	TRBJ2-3	CASSSSRLGRDTQYF	TGTGCCAGCAGTTCCTCTCGACTAGGACGAGATACGCAGTATTTT
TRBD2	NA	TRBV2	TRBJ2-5	CASSEGGSGRTETQYF	TGTGCCAGCAGTGAAGGAGGTAGCGGGAGGACAGAGACCCAGTACTTC
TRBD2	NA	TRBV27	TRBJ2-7	CASSISGGLSYEQYF	TGTGCCAGCAGCATTTCGGGAGGCCTCTCCTACGAGCAGTACTTC
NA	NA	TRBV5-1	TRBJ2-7	CASSLGQGNEQYF	TGCGCCAGCAGCTTGGGGCAGGGGAACGAGCAGTACTTC
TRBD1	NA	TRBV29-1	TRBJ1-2	CSVERTGSGYTF	TGCAGCGTTGAACGGACAGGGAGCGGCTACACCTTC
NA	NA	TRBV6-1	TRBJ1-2	CASSEAGTNYGYTF	TGTGCCAGCAGTGAAGCAGGGACTAACTATGGCTACACCTTC
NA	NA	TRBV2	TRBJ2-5	CASSEDLDRQETQYF	TGTGCCAGCAGTGAGGATCTGGACAGACAAGAGACCCAGTACTTC
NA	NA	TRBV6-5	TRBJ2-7	CASSLGGEQYF	TGTGCCAGCAGCCTGGGGGGAGAGCAGTACTTC
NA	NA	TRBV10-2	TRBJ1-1	CASSELPGPEAFF	TGCGCCAGCAGTGAGCTACCGGGGCCGGAAGCTTTCTTT
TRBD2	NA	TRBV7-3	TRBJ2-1	CASSLNRGLSGRAKDEQFF	TGTGCCAGCAGCCTAAACAGGGGCCTGAGCGGGAGGGCCAAGGATGAGCAGTTCTTC
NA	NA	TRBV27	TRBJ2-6	CASGTGTPHSGANVLTF	TGTGCCAGCGGTACCGGGACACCCCACTCTGGGGCCAACGTCCTGACTTTC
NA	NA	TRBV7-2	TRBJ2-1	CASSLGAGLDSNEQFF	TGTGCCAGCAGCTTAGGAGCAGGGCTAGACTCCAATGAGCAGTTCTTC
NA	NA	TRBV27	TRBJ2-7	CASSKGQTYEQYF	TGTGCCAGCAGTAAAGGACAGACCTACGAGCAGTACTTC
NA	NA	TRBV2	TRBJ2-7	CASCEYSYEQYF	TGTGCCAGCTGTGAATATTCCTACGAGCAGTACTTC
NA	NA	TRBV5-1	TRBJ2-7	CASSLGNSALIYEQYF	TGCGCCAGCAGCTTGGGGAATAGTGCCCTCATTTACGAGCAGTACTTC
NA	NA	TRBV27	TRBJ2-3	CASSPRALREGTDTQYF	TGTGCCAGCAGTCCACGGGCCCTCAGGGAGGGCACAGATACGCAGTATTTT
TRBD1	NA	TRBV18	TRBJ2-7	CASSLGSGTGSSYEQYF	TGTGCCAGCTCACTGGGGTCCGGGACAGGGAGTTCCTACGAGCAGTACTTC
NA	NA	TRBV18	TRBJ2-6	CASSPPFWGGQYSGANVLTF	TGTGCCAGCTCACCACCTTTTTGGGGGGGGCAGTACTCTGGGGCCAACGTCCTGACTTTC
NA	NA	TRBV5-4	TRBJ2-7	CASSWEENYEQYF	TGTGCCAGCAGCTGGGAGGAAAACTACGAGCAGTACTTC
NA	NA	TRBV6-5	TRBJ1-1	CASTLSPMSTEAFF	TGTGCCAGCACGCTCTCTCCTATGTCCACTGAAGCTTTCTTT
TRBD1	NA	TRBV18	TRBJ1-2	CASSPLDRFDNYGYTF	TGTGCCAGCTCACCTCTGGACAGGTTTGATAACTATGGCTACACCTTC
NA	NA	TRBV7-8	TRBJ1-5	CASSLLRAAPISNQPQHF	TGTGCCAGCAGCTTACTTCGGGCGGCACCAATTAGCAATCAGCCCCAGCATTTT
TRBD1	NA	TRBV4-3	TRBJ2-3	CASSQETGETTDTQYF	TGCGCCAGCAGCCAAGAGACAGGGGAAACGACAGATACGCAGTATTTT
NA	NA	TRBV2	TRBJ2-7	CASSEAGTAIGYEQYF	TGTGCCAGCAGTGAAGCTGGGACTGCGATAGGGTACGAGCAGTACTTC
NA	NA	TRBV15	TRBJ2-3	CATSRSTDTQYF	TGTGCCACCAGCAGAAGCACAGATACGCAGTATTTT
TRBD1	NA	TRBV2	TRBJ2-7	CASSKGQAYEQYF	TGTGCCAGCAGCAAAGGACAGGCCTACGAGCAGTACTTC
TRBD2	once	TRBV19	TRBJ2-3	CASSILAGETQYF	TGTGCCAGTAGTATCCTAGCGGGAGAAACGCAGTATTTT
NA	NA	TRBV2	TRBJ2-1	CASSGRENEQFF	TGTGCCAGCAGTGGCAGGGAGAATGAGCAGTTCTTC
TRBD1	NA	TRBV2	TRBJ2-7	CASKDRVEGEQYF	TGTGCCAGCAAAGACAGGGTAGAAGGCGAGCAGTACTTC
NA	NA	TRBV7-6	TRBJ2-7	CASSWFRDPGFTYEQYF	TGTGCCAGCAGCTGGTTCCGGGACCCAGGGTTCACCTACGAGCAGTACTTC
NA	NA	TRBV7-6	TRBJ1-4	CASSPQGTTNEKLFF	TGTGCCAGCAGCCCCCAGGGTACTACTAATGAAAAACTGTTTTTT
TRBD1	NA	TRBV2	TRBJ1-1	CASSEAKPGQGAFDTEAFF	TGTGCCAGCAGTGAAGCAAAACCGGGACAGGGGGCTTTCGACACTGAAGCTTTCTTT
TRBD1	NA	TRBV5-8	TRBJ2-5	CASSKGARVETQYF	TGTGCCAGCAGCAAGGGGGCGAGGGTGGAGACCCAGTACTTC
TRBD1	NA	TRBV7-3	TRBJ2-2	CASSPPTGWDTGELFF	TGTGCCAGCAGCCCCCCGACAGGGTGGGACACCGGGGAGCTGTTTTTT
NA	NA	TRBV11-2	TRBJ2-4	CASSSFLLAKNIQYF	TGTGCCAGCAGCTCGTTCCTGCTAGCCAAAAACATTCAGTACTTC